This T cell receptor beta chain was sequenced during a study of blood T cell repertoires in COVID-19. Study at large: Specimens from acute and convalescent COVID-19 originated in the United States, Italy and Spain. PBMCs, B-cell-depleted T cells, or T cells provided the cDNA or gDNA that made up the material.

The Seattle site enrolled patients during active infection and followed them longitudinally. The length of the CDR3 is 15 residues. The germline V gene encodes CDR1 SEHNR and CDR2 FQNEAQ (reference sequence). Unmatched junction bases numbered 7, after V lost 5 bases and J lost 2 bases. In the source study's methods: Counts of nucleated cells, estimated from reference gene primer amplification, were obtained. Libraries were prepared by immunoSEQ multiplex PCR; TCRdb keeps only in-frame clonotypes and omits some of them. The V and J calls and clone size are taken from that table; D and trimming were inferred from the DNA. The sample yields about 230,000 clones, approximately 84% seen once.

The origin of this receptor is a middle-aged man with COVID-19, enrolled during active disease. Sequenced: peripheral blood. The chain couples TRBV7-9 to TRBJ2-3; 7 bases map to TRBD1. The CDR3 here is CASSPVTGNTDTQYF. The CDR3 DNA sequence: TGTGCCAGCAGCCCCGTGACAGGGAACACAGATACGCAGTATTTT.